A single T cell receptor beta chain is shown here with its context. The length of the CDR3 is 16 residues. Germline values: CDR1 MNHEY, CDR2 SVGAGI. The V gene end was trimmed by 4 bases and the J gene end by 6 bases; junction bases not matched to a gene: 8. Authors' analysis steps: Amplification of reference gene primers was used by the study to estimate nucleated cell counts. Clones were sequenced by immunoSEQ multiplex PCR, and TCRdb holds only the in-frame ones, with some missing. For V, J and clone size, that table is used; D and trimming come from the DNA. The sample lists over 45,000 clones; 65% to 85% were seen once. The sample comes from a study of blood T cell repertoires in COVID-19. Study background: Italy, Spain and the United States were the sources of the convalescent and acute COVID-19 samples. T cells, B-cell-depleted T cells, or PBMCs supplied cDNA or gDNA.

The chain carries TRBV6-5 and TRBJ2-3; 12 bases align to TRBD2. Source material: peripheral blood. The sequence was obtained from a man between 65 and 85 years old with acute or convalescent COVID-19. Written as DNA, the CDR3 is TGTGCCAGCAGTTCCTGGACTAGCGGGAATGAGGATACGCAGTATTTT. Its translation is CASSSWTSGNEDTQYF.